Sequencing of this TCR beta chain was carried out in a study of cytomegalovirus exposure and HLA in healthy donors. V was clipped by 1 base and J by 4 bases, with 15 bases between them. The CDR3 length is 16 residues. The germline V gene encodes CDR1 SEHNR and CDR2 FQNEAQ (reference sequence). Study conclusions and caveats: Association of a missense DCLRE1C variant with TCR beta V- and J-gene trimming was reported in a later analysis. In a later analysis, compared with equally common non-associated chains, HLA-associated beta chains were more expanded.

In the PCR, 60 Vbeta and 13 Jbeta primers were used. TCRdb's copy holds only in-frame clones and misses some; the assay was immunoSEQ multiplex PCR. The sample shows 90,000 to 140,000 clones, 15% of them seen only once. On this clone: The antigen is unknown.

The sequenced sample was PBMCs. This clonotype originated in a female donor in good health and CMV-seronegative. The chain couples TRBV7-9 to TRBJ2-3, with a tentative D call TRBD1 (6 bases). CDR3 DNA sequence: TGTGCCAGCAGCTTAGTCAACACAGGGCCCCCAGATACGCAGTATTTT. As protein: CASSLVNTGPPDTQYF.